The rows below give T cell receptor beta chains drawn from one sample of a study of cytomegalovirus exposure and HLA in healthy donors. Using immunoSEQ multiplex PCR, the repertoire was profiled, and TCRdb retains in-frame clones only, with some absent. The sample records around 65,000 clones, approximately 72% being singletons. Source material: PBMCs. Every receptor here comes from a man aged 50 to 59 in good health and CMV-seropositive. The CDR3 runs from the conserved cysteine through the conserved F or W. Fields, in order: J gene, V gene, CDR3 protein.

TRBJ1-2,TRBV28,CASIQQGAIAGYTF
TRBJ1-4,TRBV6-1,CATRTNEKLFF
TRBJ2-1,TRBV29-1,CSVTLLSGLAVYNEQFF
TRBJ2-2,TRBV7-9,CASSLGLGQGTNTGELFF
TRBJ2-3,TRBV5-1,CASSLTSGATDTQYF
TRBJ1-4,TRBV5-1,CASSLRTGSNNEKLFF
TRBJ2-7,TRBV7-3,CASSLGGASYEQYF
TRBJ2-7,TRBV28,CASKRGGYEQYF
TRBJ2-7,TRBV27,CASTTYSGGVREQYF
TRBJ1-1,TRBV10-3,CAISEQDTEAFF
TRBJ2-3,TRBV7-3,CASRAGANTDTQYF
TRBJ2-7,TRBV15,CATSRVTPALEQYF
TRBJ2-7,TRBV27,CASNPTGMLRNEQYF
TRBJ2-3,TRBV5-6,CASRGTRNTDTQYF
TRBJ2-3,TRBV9,CASSVRDRGTDTQYF
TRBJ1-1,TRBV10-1,CASSGKGGTEAFF
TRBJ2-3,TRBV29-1,CSVEDPDRLSTDTQYF
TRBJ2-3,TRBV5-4,CASSWGQGTDTQYF
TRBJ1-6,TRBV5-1,CASSLGAADSPLHF
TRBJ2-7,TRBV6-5,CASSRMGRKLYF
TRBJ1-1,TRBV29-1,CSFIPTGWRTEAFF
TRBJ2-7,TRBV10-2,CARSDPDIGLYF
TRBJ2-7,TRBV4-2,CASSQEFRQGGEQYF
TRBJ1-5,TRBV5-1,CASSPTGLGNQPQHF
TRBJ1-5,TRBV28,CASRPTGEGNQPQHF
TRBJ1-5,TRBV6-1,CASSGQPNQPQHF
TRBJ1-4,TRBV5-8,CASSSQGRADEKLFF
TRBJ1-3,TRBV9,CASSVSAGDRGNTIYF
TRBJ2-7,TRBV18,CASSPRTGQDEQYF
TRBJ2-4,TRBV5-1,CASSLAVGGSAKNIQYF
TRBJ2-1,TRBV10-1,CASRRTGTSLRREQFF
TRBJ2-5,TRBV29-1,CSVRGAKGYQETQYF
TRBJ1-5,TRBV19,CASSIGSGRANNQPQHF
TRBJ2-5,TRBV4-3,CASSPHASAWETQYF
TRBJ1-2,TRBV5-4,CASSPTGGHYGYTF
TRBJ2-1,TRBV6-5,CASWSSSYNEQFF
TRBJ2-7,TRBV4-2,CASSQADSGVSYEQYF
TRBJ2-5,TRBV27,CATAVGGPKVKTQYF
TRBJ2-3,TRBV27,CASSLLRTGRTDTQYF
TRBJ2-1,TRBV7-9,CASSYRENEQFF
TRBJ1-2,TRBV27,CASSLTGLPYGYTF
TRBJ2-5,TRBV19,CASSIRFDRVFVETQYF
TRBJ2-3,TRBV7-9,CASSLDGGGADTQYF
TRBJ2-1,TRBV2,CASSEVAGPRGGNEQFF
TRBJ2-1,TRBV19,CASSIRRLAGGRGNEQFF
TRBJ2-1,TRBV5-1,CASTGGTYNEQFF
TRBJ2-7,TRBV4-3,CASSQVLDSYEQYF
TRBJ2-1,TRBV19,CASSIDGGAYNEQFF
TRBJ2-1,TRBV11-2,CASSLGGGGYNEQFF
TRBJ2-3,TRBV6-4,CASSDSAGGADTQYF
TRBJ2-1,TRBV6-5,CASSYTPPSGSGEQFF
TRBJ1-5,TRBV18,CASSTADRANQPQHF